These 18 T cell receptor beta chains originate from one sample sequenced in a study of naive and memory T cell subsets. TCR cDNA received a 3' ligated oligonucleotide that carried a UMI. Amplification of ligated cDNA took four PCR rounds with SP2 and nested alpha and beta constant primers. In TCRdb, the 5' RACE reads were re-called with MiXCR into one record per CDR3 protein. Among more than 60,000 distinct CDR3 sequences listed, under 10% were seen once. The origin of the receptors is a female donor in good health.

In this sample, this clonotype turned up many times. The rearrangement joins TRBV29-1 to TRBJ1-1, with a tentative D call TRBD1 (5 bases). Germline CDR1 reads SQVTM; CDR2 reads ANQGSEA. The V end lost 1 base, the J end lost 4 bases, and 10 bases lay between the germline ends. CDR3 length: 13 amino acids. This CDR3 reads CSVEVVQGTEAFF. The CDR3 bases are TGCAGCGTTGAAGTGGTCCAGGGCACTGAAGCTTTCTTT.

This clonotype was seen ten or more times. This chain connects TRBV12-3 or TRBV12-4 to TRBJ1-6; D not resolved. The CDR3 totals 13 residues. The ends were cut back, 6 bases at V and 8 bases at J, with 11 bases in the middle. The CDR3 sequence: CASSSRADSPLHF. In DNA form, the CDR3 reads TGTGCCAGCAGCTCTAGAGCTGATTCACCCCTCCACTTT.

J is TRBJ2-7 and V is TRBV6-5; D is possibly TRBD1 or TRBD2 (6 bases each). The CDR3 runs 12 residues. V was trimmed by 2 bases and J by 6 bases, leaving 8 bases between them. Germline CDR1 and CDR2: MNHEY and SVGAGI. CDR3 sequence: CASSYGGPEQYF. CDR3 nucleotide sequence: TGTGCCAGCAGTTACGGGGGGCCCGAGCAGTACTTC.

The V gene is TRBV7-2, the J gene TRBJ1-1, with D unclear. The germline gives CDR1 SGHTA, CDR2 FQGNSA. The CDR3 length is 14 residues. The V end was cut by 5 bases, the J end by 0 bases, with 10 bases between. CDR3 sequence reads: CASSETQVNTEAFF. Here the CDR3 DNA reads TGTGCCAGCAGCGAAACCCAGGTGAACACTGAAGCTTTCTTT. The whole variable domain, filled in from reference TRBV7-2 and TRBJ1-1, reads GAGVSQSPSNKVTEKGKDVELRCDPISGHTALYWYRQSLGQGLEFLIYFQGNSAPDKSGLPSDRFSAERTGGSVSTLTIQRTQQEDSAVYLCASSETQVNTEAFFGQGTRLTVV.

The chain has TRBV29-1 and TRBJ2-1; 7 bases line up with TRBD2. Germline V gene data show CDR1 as SQVTM and CDR2 as ANQGSEA. V lost 3 bases to trimming and J lost 3 bases; unmatched junction nucleotides: 5. The CDR3 has 14 residues. This chain's CDR3 is CSVDGGGGYNEQFF. Here the CDR3 DNA reads TGCAGCGTTGATGGGGGGGGGGGCTACAATGAGCAGTTCTTC.

This clonotype was detected a few times. The rearrangement uses TRBV7-9 and TRBJ2-3; D is undetermined. The CDR3 is made up of 14 amino acids. V lost 5 bases and J 1 base, leaving 10 bases between the germline ends. The germline V gene has CDR1 SEHNR and CDR2 FQNEAQ (reference sequence). The CDR3 bases are TGTGCCAGCAGCCCAGATGACGGCACAGATACGCAGTATTTT. This gives the protein CASSPDDGTDTQYF.

As concerns this clonotype: A much larger clone lies one base from this, so it may be a read error. The rearrangement uses TRBV5-6 and TRBJ1-4, with TRBD1 matching over 9 bases. CDR3 length: 16 residues. From germline, CDR1 is SGHDT and CDR2 YYEEEE. The CDR3 loop is CVSSSVFSGTGEKLFF. CDR3 DNA: TGTGTCAGCAGCTCGGTATTTTCCGGGACAGGGGAAAAACTGTTTTTT.

The chain joins TRBV18 to TRBJ2-3; D not resolved. Germline V CDR1 and CDR2: KGHSH, LQKENI. The CDR3 runs to 14 residues. V was clipped by 0 bases and J by 5 bases, with 9 bases between them. The CDR3 DNA follows: TGTGCCAGCTCACCACCGGCAGCAGGAGATACGCAGTATTTT. As protein: CASSPPAAGDTQYF.

This clonotype appeared many times. CDR3 residues: CSASLLAGGPDEQFF. The CDR3 DNA reads as TGCAGTGCTAGCCTCTTGGCGGGGGGGCCAGATGAGCAGTTCTTC. The rearrangement uses TRBV20-1 and TRBJ2-1; 9 nucleotides align to TRBD2. With V trimmed by 3 bases and J by 8 bases, 11 bases remained unmatched. This CDR3 contains 15 residues. CDR1 and CDR2 (germline): DFQATT, SNEGSKA (reference sequence).

There are a few counts of this clonotype. V usage is TRBV28 and J usage is TRBJ2-7, with no clear D. CDR3 length equals 15 residues. Germline CDR1 is MDHEN and CDR2 is SYDVKM. V was pared by 3 bases and J by 3 bases, with 15 bases between. CDR3 in DNA: TGTGCCAGCAGTTTCCTTCGAGCGAGTCGCTACGAGCAGTACTTC. Protein sequence: CASSFLRASRYEQYF. The complete variable domain, with remaining parts taken from reference TRBV28 and TRBJ2-7, reads DVKVTQSSRYLVKRTGEKVFLECVQDMDHENMFWYRQDPGLGLRLIYFSYDVKMKEKGDIPEGYSVSREKKERFSLILESASTNQTSMYLCASSFLRASRYEQYFGPGTRLTVT.

This clonotype was counted only a few times. This rearrangement joins TRBV11-2 to TRBJ1-1; D is possibly TRBD1 (6 bases). This CDR3 comprises 14 residues. The V gene's germline CDR1 is SGHAT and CDR2 FQNNGV. V was trimmed by 0 bases and J by 11 bases, leaving 16 bases between them. This chain's CDR3 is CASSLDPGGLDAFF. The DNA of the CDR3 is TGTGCCAGCAGCTTAGATCCCGGGGGGCTAGACGCTTTCTTT.

This clonotype was observed at least ten times. V usage is TRBV12-3 or TRBV12-4 and J usage is TRBJ2-5, with TRBD1 identical over 8 bases. J gave up 0 bases and V 6 bases, and 9 bases lay outside the gene matches. CDR3 length: 16 residues. DNA of the CDR3: TGTGCCAGCAGCCCCGGACAGGGATGGTACCAAGAGACCCAGTACTTC. Translated: CASSPGQGWYQETQYF.

There are many counts of this clonotype. The chain carries TRBV7-2 and TRBJ2-1, with TRBD2 matching 8 bases. With 9 bases clipped from V and 5 bases from J, the junction kept 12 bases outside the gene matches. The CDR3 runs 15 residues. From germline, CDR1 is SGHTA and CDR2 FQGNSA. CDR3 DNA sequence: TGTGCCAGTCACGTACCATTAGCGGGAAACAATGAGCAGTTCTTC. This encodes CASHVPLAGNNEQFF.

The sample holds many counts of this clonotype. The V and J genes are TRBV7-2 and TRBJ1-5; D unresolved. Trimming removed 5 bases at V and 0 bases at J, with 2 bases between. Germline V gene sequence: CDR1 SGHTA, CDR2 FQGNSA. This CDR3 spans 12 amino acids. CDR3 sequence: CASSRSNQPQHF. In nucleotides, the CDR3 is TGTGCCAGCAGCCGTAGCAATCAGCCCCAGCATTTT.

A note on this clonotype: It may be a read error: a sequence one base away is much more abundant. The chain joins TRBV30 to TRBJ2-7, with D perhaps matching TRBD1 (5 bases). V lost 8 bases, J lost 3 bases, and 11 bases lay in between. This CDR3 contains 11 residues. Germline CDR1 GTSNPN, CDR2 SVGIG (reference sequence). This chain's CDR3 is CARIQGYEQYF. DNA for the CDR3: TGTGCCCGGATTCAGGGCTACGAGCAGTACTTC.

This clonotype was counted only a few times. This chain connects TRBV29-1 to TRBJ2-1; tentatively, D is TRBD1 (7 bases). CDR1 and CDR2 (germline): SQVTM, ANQGSEA. V lost 7 bases, J lost 5 bases, and 15 bases lay in between. This CDR3 region has 13 residues. CDR3 protein: CSAGGTVNNEQFF. Here the CDR3 DNA reads TGCAGCGCAGGAGGGACAGTGAACAATGAGCAGTTCTTC.

In this sample, this clonotype turned up many times. This chain links TRBV7-2 with TRBJ2-3; D may match TRBD1 or TRBD2 (7 bases each). The CDR3 runs to 16 residues. The V gene lost 5 bases and the J gene lost 5 bases, with 20 bases spanning the gap. Germline V gene lookup returns CDR1 SGHTA and CDR2 FQGNSA. In DNA, the CDR3 is TGTGCCAGCAGCCCCTGGGGAGGGGGCGCGGTAGATACGCAGTATTTT. Amino acids: CASSPWGGGAVDTQYF.

In this sample, this clonotype turned up a few times. The chain has TRBV29-1 and TRBJ2-1; unclear D gene. From germline, CDR1 is SQVTM and CDR2 ANQGSEA. V lost 0 bases, J lost 0 bases, and 15 bases lay in between. The CDR3 has 17 amino acids. CDR3: CSVEDLQRSGSYNEQFF. The CDR3 DNA follows: TGCAGCGTTGAAGATCTTCAGCGTTCCGGCTCCTACAATGAGCAGTTCTTC.